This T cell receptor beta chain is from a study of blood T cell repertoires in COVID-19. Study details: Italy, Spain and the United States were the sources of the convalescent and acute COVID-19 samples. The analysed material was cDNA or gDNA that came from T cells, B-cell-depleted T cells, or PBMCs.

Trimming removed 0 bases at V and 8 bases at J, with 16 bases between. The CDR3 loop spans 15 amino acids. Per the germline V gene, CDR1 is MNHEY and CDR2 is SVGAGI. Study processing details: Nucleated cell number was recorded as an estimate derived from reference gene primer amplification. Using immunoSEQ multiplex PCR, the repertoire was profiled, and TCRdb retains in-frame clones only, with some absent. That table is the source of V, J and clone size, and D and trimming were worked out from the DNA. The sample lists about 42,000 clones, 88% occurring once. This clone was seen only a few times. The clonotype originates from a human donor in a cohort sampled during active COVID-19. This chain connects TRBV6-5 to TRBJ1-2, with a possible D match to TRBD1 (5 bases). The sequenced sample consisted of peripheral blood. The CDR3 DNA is TGTGCCAGCAGTTACTCAGGGGCTAAGTTGGGGGGCTACACCTTC. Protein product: CASSYSGAKLGGYTF.